This TCR beta chain was profiled in a study of cytomegalovirus exposure and HLA in healthy donors. A multiplex PCR was run with 60 Vbeta primers and 13 Jbeta primers. The assay was immunoSEQ multiplex PCR, and TCRdb's table has in-frame clones only and misses some. Of roughly 120,000 clones in the sample, about three quarters are singletons; the top ten hold 6% to 8%. Healthy bone marrow donors made up the cohort. This clone turned up a few times. Its antigen is unidentified. Regarding the study as a whole: Presence/absence analyses treated sequencing depth as roughly uniform across donors. Later on, a genetic analysis was performed. It linked a missense variant in DCLRE1C with V- and J-gene trimming of TCR beta.

The CDR3 is 15 amino acids. Germline values: CDR1 SNHLY, CDR2 FYNNEI. The J segment lost 2 bases and the V segment lost 6 bases, leaving 2 bases of the junction unmatched. The receptor was isolated from a middle-aged man in good health and CMV-seropositive. Sequenced input: PBMCs. V and J are TRBV2 and TRBJ2-2, with 11 bases matching TRBD2. CDR3 coding DNA: TGTGCCAGCAGGAGACTAGCGGGAAACACCGGGGAGCTGTTTTTT. Its translation: CASRRLAGNTGELFF.